This section outlines one TCR beta chain sequence together with its context. The CDR3 runs 17 residues. V lost 5 bases and J lost 1; bases outside the gene matches: 8. The record originates from a study of blood T cells in healthy people across ages. A sample-barcoded 5' primer and a J-beta primer mix were used in a second PCR of roughly 7 to 11 cycles. From the 5' RACE reads, TCRdb called clonotypes with MiXCR, one entry per CDR3 protein. The sample has over 1,500,000 distinct CDR3 sequences, about 49% seen once; the top ten hold around 2.1%. Researchers isolated at least 7 million PBMCs per sample. The chain couples TRBV12-3 or TRBV12-4 to TRBJ2-4; 10 bases align to TRBD1. This clonotype originated in a woman in her thirties or forties in good health. What was sequenced was blood. CDR3 residues: CASSVGGQGGAKNIQYF. CDR3 bases: TGTGCCAGCAGTGTAGGAGGACAGGGGGGTGCCAAAAACATTCAGTACTTC.